These T cell receptor beta chains were read from a single sample in a study of T cells in localized non-small cell lung cancer. Sequencing used immunoSEQ multiplex PCR; TCRdb keeps in-frame clones, though not all of them. The sample shows 130,000 or so clones, 80% to 90% of them seen only once. The sequences come from peripheral blood, collected before any cancer treatment. The receptors shown here come from a female donor at least 60 years old with stage I lung adenocarcinoma. CDR3s leave out the opening cysteine and the closing phenylalanine or tryptophan. Clone size is stated in some rows and not others, as once, few, many or a class when expanded.

clone size	J gene	V gene	CDR3 protein
-	TRBJ2-7	TRBV27	AIARSGKTYEQY
-	TRBJ1-2	TRBV6-6	ASRTRSGDGYT
-	TRBJ2-1	TRBV7-9	ASSATSGSYNEQF
few	TRBJ1-2	TRBV7-9	ASSLDRGRDYGYT
-	TRBJ2-7	TRBV30	AWSPLPGEQY
-	TRBJ2-7	TRBV13	ASSSDSYEQY
-	TRBJ2-3	TRBV5-4	ASSLAGTRSTDTQY
-	TRBJ1-5	TRBV6-5	ASSYSYRGNQH
-	TRBJ1-3	TRBV11-2	ASSFGGAGGNTIY
-	TRBJ2-1	TRBV4-1	ASSQRTGVYNEQF
-	TRBJ2-5	TRBV4-1	ASSQEFRVVAGQETQY
-	TRBJ1-2	TRBV6-1	ASSDGRSFSGYT
-	TRBJ1-5	TRBV19	ASSIVQGEQPQH
-	TRBJ2-5	TRBV7-7	ASSLGGAGETQY
-	TRBJ2-7	TRBV11-2	ASSSVTIYEQY
once	TRBJ2-5	TRBV15	ATSRALGQGLSKTQY
-	TRBJ2-4	TRBV28	ASSQMGEGPKNIQY
-	TRBJ2-1	TRBV28	ASSGTWTSGIHLEF
-	TRBJ2-7	TRBV7-9	ASGSVASEQY
-	TRBJ2-7	TRBV2	ASTPGAAGGSYEQY
-	TRBJ2-1	TRBV9	ASSAGLTASYNEQF
-	TRBJ2-7	TRBV28	ASSSIAGGLYEQY
-	TRBJ2-5	TRBV9	ASSVGLAGHQETQY
-	TRBJ2-5	TRBV5-1	ASSLAAGYQETQY
few	TRBJ1-5	TRBV28	ASSLAFGLNQPQH
-	TRBJ2-3	TRBV27	ASSLLAGGSPTDTQY
-	TRBJ2-7	TRBV18	ASSPNRGTYEQY
-	TRBJ1-1	TRBV5-5	ASSLESSTEAF
-	TRBJ1-5	TRBV6-6	ASNPGQSQSNQPQH
-	TRBJ1-2	TRBV4-1	ASSQETRGSHGYT
-	TRBJ1-1	TRBV28	ASSAPGGQTEAF
-	TRBJ2-3	TRBV10-3	AISELLLTGSTDTQY